This T cell receptor (beta chain) was identified during a study of T cells in Graves' hyperthyroidism and ophthalmopathy. Amplification of TCR beta CDR3 regions was performed using RNA transcripts as template. During a first-round RT-PCR of the TCR CDR3, the HTBI primer set was used. Using its own MiXCR run on the multiplex PCR reads, TCRdb lists one record per CDR3 protein. The repertoire has fewer than 650,000 distinct CDR3 sequences, 11% to 15% of them found once; the top ten carry approximately 6.4%. This clonotype was recorded at least ten times. The CDR3 runs to 16 residues. The V end lost 5 bases, the J end lost 4 bases, and 23 bases lay between the germline ends. Germline V gene data show CDR1 as GTSNPN and CDR2 as SVGIG (reference sequence).

Sequenced material: blood. V and J are TRBV30 and TRBJ1-2, with D possibly being TRBD1 (6 bases). This receptor was identified in a young woman with Graves' ophthalmopathy. The CDR3 loop reads CAWAVDPTGTLYGYTF. The CDR3 DNA reads TGTGCCTGGGCTGTTGACCCGACAGGCACGCTCTATGGCTACACCTTC.